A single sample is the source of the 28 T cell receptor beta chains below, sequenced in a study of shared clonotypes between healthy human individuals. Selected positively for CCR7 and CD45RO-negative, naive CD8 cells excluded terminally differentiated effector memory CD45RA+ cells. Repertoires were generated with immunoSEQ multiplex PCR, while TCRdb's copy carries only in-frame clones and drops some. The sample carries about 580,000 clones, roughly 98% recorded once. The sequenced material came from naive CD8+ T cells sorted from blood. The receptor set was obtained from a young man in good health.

The CDR3 loop reads CASSLAREIDTQYF. CDR3 bases: TGTGCCAGCAGCTTAGCGCGGGAGATAGATACGCAGTATTTT. The chain couples TRBV7-9 to TRBJ2-3, with TRBD2 identical over 7 bases. From germline, CDR1 is SEHNR and CDR2 FQNEAQ (reference sequence). J lost 5 bases, V lost 0 bases, and 2 bases had no gene match. This CDR3 has 14 residues.

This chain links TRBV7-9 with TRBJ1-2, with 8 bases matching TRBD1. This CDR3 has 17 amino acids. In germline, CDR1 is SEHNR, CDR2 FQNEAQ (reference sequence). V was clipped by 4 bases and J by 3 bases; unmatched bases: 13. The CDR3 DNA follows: TGTGCCAGCAGCTCCTCGCAGGTTGACAGGGGAGACTATGGCTACACCTTC. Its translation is CASSSSQVDRGDYGYTF.

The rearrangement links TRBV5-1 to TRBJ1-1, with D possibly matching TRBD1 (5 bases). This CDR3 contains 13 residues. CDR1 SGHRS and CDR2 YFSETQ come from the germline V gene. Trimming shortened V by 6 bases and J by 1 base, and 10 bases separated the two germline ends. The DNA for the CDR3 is TGCGCCAGCACCGGGGGGACGAACACTGAAGCTTTCTTT. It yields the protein CASTGGTNTEAFF.

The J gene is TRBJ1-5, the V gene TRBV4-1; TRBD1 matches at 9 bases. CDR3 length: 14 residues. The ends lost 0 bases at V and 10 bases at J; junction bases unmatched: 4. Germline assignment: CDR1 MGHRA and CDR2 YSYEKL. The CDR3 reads CASSQEGTGRPQHF. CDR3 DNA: TGCGCCAGCAGCCAAGAAGGGACAGGGCGACCCCAGCATTTT.

As DNA, the CDR3 is TGTGCCACCAGGGGCTCCTCCCTTGAGCAGTACTTC. Its translation: CATRGSSLEQYF. The chain links TRBV15 to TRBJ2-7; no firm D call. Per the germline V gene, CDR1 is LNHNV and CDR2 is YYDKDF (reference sequence). This CDR3 is built from 12 residues. Trimming left V 6 bases short and J 7 bases short, with 13 bases between.

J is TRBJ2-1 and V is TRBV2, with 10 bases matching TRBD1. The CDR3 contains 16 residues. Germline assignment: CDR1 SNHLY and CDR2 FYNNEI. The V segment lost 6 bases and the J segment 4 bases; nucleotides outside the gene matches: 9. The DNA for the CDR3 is TGTGCCAGCAGCGGTTCCTCGGGACAGGGGTACAATGAGCAGTTCTTC. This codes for CASSGSSGQGYNEQFF.

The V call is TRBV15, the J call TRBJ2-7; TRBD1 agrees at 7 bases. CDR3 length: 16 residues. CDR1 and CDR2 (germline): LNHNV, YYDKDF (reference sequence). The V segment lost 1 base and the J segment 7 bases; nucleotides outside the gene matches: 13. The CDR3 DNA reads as TGTGCCACCAGCAGAGCCCGGGACAGCCGAGAGTGGGAGCAGTACTTC. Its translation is CATSRARDSREWEQYF.

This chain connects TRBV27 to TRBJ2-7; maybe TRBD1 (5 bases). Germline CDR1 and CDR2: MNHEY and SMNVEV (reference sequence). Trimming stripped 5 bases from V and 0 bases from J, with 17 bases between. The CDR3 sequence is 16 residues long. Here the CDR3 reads CASSPTLGLYSYEQYF. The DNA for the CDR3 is TGTGCCAGCAGTCCGACATTGGGGCTATACTCCTACGAGCAGTACTTC.

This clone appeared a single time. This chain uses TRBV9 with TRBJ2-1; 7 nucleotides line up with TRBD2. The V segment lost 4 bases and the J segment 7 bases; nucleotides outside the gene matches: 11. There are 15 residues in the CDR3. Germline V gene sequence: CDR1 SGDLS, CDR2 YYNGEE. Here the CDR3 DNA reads TGTGCCAGCAGCCCTTGGTTTGGCGGGGGTAATGAGCAGTTCTTC. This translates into CASSPWFGGGNEQFF.

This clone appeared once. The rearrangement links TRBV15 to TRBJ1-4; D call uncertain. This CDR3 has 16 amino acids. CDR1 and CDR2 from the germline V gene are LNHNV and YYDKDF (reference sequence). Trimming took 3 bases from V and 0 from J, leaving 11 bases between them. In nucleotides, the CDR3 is TGTGCCACCAGCAGGCAGGCAGTAGCAACTAATGAAAAACTGTTTTTT. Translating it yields CATSRQAVATNEKLFF.

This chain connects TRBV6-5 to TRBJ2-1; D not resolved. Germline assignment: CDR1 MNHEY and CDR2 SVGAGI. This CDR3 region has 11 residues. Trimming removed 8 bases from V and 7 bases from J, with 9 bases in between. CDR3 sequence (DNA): TGTGCCAGCCTAGGTGGGAATGAGCAGTTCTTC. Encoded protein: CASLGGNEQFF.

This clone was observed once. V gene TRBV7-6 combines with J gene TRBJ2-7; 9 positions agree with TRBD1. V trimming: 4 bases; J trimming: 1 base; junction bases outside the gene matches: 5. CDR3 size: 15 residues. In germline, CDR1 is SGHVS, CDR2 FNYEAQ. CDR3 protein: CASSSEDRGSYEQYF. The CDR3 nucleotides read TGTGCCAGCAGCTCGGAGGACAGGGGATCCTACGAGCAGTACTTC.

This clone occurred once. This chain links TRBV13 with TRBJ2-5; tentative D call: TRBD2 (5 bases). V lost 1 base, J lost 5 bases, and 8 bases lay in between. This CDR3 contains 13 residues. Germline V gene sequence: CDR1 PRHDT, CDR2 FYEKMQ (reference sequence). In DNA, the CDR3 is TGTGCCAGCAGCTTAGCTACTAGTGAGACCCAGTACTTC. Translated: CASSLATSETQYF.

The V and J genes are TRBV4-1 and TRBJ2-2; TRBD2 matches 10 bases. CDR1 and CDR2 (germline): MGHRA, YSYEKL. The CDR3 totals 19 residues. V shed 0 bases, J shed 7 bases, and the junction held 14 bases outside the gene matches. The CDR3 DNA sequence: TGCGCCAGCAGCCAAGATCACCCCATCGCTAGCGGGAGTCTCGGGGAGCTGTTTTTT. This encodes CASSQDHPIASGSLGELFF.

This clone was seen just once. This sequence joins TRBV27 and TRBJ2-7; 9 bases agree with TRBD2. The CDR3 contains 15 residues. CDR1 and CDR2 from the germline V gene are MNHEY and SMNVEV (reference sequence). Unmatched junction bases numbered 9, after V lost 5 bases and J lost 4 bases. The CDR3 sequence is CASSTISGSLYEQYF. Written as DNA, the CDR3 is TGTGCCAGCAGTACGATTAGCGGGAGTCTTTACGAGCAGTACTTC.

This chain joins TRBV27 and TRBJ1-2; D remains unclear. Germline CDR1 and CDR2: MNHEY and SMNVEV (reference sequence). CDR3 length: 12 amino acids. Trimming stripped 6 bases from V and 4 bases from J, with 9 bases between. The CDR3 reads CASRVGFYGYTF. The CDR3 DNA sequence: TGTGCCAGCAGGGTCGGATTCTATGGCTACACCTTC.

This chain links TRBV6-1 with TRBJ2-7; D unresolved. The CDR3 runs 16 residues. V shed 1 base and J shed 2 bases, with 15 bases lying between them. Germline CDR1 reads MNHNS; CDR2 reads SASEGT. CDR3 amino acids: CASSEGTHRAPYEQYF. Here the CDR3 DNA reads TGTGCCAGCAGTGAAGGGACCCACCGCGCGCCCTACGAGCAGTACTTC.

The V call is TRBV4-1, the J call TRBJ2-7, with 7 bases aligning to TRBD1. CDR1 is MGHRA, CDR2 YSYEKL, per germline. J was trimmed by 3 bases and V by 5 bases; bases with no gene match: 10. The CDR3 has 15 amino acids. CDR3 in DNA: TGCGCCAGCAGCTCGGGACAGTCCATCCTCTACGAGCAGTACTTC. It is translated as CASSSGQSILYEQYF.

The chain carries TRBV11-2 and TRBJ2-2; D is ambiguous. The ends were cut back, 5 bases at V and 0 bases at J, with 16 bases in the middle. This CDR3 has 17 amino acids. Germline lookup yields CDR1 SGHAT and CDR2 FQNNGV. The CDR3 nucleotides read TGTGCCAGCAGCCTGGATGTGAGCGTTTCGAACACCGGGGAGCTGTTTTTT. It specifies CASSLDVSVSNTGELFF.

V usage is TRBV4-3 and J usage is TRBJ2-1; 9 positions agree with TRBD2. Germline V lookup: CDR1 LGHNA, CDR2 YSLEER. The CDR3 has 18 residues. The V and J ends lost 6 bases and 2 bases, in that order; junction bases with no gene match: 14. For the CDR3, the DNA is TGCGCCAGCAGTCCAAGATCGTATAGCGGGAGCCCCTACAATGAGCAGTTCTTC. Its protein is CASSPRSYSGSPYNEQFF.

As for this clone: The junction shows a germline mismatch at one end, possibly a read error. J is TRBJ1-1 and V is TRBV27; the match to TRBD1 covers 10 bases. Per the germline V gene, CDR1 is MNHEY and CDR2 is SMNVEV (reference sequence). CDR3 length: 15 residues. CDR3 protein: CASRLGGTGAAEAFF. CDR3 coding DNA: TGTGCCAGCCGTTTGGGGGGGACAGGGGCCGCTGAAGCTTTCTTT.

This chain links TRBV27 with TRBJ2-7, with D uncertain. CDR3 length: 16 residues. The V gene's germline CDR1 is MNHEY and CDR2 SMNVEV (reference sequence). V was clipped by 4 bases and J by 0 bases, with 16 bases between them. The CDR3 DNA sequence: TGTGCCAGCAGTTCCCTTCTCGCCAGCACCTCCTACGAGCAGTACTTC. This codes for CASSSLLASTSYEQYF.

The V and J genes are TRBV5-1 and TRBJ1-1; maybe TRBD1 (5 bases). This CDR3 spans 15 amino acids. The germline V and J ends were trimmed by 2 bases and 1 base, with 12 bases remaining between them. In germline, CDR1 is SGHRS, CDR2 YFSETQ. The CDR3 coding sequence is TGCGCCAGCAGCTTCAGGGACGGAGGGAACACTGAAGCTTTCTTT. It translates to CASSFRDGGNTEAFF.

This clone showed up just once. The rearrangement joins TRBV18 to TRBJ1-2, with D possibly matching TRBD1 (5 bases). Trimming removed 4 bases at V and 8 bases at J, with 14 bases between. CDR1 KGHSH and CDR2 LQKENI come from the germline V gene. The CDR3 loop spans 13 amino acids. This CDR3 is CASSRTGDRGYTF. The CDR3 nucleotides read TGTGCCAGCTCACGCACGGGGGATCGGGGCTACACCTTC.

CDR3 residues: CASTQTDRAFHTDTQYF. In DNA form, the CDR3 reads TGTGCCAGCACCCAAACGGACAGGGCCTTTCACACAGATACGCAGTATTTT. The chain joins TRBV5-8 to TRBJ2-3; the match to TRBD1 covers 8 bases. The CDR3 extends over 17 amino acids. J gave up 2 bases and V 6 bases, and 14 bases lay outside the gene matches. Germline-derived CDR1 and CDR2 are SGHTS and YDEGEE.

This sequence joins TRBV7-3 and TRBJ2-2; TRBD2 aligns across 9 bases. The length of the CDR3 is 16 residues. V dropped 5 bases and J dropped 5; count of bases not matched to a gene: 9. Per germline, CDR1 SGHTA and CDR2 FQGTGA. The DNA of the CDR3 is TGTGCCAGCAGCCCGTCGCGGGAGGGGAAGACCGGGGAGCTGTTTTTT. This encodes CASSPSREGKTGELFF.

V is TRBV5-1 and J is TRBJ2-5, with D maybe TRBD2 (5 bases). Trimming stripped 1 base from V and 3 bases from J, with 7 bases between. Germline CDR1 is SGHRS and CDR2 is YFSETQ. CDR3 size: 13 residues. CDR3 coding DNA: TGCGCCAGCAGCTTGCCCGGGGAAGAGACCCAGTACTTC. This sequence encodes CASSLPGEETQYF.

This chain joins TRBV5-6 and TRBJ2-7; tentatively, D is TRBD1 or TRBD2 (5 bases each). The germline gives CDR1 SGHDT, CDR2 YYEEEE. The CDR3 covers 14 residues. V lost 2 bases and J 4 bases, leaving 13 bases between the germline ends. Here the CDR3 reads CASSFRAGSYEQYF. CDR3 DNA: TGTGCCAGCAGCTTTAGGGCAGGGAGTTACGAGCAGTACTTC.